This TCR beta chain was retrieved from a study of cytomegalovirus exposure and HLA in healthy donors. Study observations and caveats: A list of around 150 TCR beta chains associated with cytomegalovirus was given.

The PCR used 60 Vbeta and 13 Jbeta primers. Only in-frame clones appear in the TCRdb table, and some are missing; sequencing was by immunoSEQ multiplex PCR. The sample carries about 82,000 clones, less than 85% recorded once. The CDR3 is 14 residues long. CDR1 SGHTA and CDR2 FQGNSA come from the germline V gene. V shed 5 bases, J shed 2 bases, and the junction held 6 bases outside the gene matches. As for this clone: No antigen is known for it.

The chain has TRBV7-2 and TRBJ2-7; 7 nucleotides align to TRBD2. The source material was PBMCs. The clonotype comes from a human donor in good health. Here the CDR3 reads CASSVSGFPYEQYF. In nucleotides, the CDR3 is TGTGCCAGCAGCGTTAGCGGGTTCCCCTACGAGCAGTACTTC.